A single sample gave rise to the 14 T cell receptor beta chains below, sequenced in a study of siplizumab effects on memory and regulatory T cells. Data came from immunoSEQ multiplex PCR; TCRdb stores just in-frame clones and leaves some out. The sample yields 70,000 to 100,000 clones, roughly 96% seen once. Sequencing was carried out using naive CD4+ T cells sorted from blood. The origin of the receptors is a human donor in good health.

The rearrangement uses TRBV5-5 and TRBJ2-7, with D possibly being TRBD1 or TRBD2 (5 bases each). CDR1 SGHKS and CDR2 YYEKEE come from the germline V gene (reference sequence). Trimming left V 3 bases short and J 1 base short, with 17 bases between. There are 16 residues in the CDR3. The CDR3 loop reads CASSSTRDGNSYEQYF. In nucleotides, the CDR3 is TGTGCCAGCAGCTCCACCCGGGACGGCAATTCCTACGAGCAGTACTTC. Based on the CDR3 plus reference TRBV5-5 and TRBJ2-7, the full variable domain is DAGVTQSPTHLIKTRGQQVTLRCSPISGHKSVSWYQQVLGQGPQFIFQYYEKEERGRGNFPDRFSARQFPNYSSELNVNALLLGDSALYLCASSSTRDGNSYEQYFGPGTRLTVT.

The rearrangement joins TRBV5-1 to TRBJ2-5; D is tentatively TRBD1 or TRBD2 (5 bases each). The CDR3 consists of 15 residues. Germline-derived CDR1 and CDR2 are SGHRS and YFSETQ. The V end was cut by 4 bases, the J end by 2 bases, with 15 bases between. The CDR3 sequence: CASSMPDGAQETQYF. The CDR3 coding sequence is TGCGCCAGCAGCATGCCGGACGGGGCGCAAGAGACCCAGTACTTC.

The CDR3 bases are TGCGCCAGCAGCCCCCTTATCGCGGGACAGGGGTTAACTAGCTCTGGGGCCAACGTCCTGACTTTC. This sequence encodes CASSPLIAGQGLTSSGANVLTF. The chain carries TRBV4-1 and TRBJ2-6; 10 positions agree with TRBD1. V was pared by 4 bases and J by 0 bases, with 18 bases of the junction left unmatched. CDR1 MGHRA and CDR2 YSYEKL come from the germline V gene. The CDR3 loop spans 22 amino acids.

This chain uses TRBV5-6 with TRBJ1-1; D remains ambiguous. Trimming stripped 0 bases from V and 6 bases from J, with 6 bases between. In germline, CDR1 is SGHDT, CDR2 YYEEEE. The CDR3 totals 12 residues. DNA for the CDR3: TGTGCCAGCAGCTTGGATATGGCTGAAGCTTTCTTT. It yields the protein CASSLDMAEAFF.

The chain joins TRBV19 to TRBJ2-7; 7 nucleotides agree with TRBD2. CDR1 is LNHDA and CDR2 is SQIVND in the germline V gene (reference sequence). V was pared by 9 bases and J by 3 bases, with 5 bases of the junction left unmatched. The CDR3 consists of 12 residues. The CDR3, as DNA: TGTGCCAGCGGGGGGAACCTCTACGAGCAGTACTTC. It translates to CASGGNLYEQYF.

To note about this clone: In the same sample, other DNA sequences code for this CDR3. DNA of the CDR3: TGTGCCAGCAGTGTCAATAGCAATCAGCCCCAGCATTTT. It translates to CASSVNSNQPQHF. The chain combines TRBV6-1 with TRBJ1-5; no clear D gene. The CDR3 is 13 amino acids. CDR1 is MNHNS and CDR2 is SASEGT in the germline V gene. The V end was cut by 4 bases, the J end by 0 bases, with 4 bases between.

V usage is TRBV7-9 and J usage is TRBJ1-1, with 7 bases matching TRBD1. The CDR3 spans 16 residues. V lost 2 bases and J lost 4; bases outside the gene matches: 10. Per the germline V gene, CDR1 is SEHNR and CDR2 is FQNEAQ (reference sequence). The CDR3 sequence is CASSLYAGGVVTEAFF. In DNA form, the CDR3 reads TGTGCCAGCAGCTTATATGCAGGGGGAGTGGTCACTGAAGCTTTCTTT.

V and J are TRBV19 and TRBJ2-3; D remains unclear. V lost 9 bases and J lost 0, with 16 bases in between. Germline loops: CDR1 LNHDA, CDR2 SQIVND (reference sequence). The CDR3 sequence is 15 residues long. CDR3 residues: CASRIPAASTDTQYF. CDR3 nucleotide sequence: TGTGCCAGCAGAATACCGGCGGCTAGCACAGATACGCAGTATTTT. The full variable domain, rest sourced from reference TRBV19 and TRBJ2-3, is DGGITQSPKYLFRKEGQNVTLSCEQNLNHDAMYWYRQDPGQGLRLIYYSQIVNDFQKGDIAEGYSVSREKKESFPLTVTSAQKNPTAFYLCASRIPAASTDTQYFGPGTRLTVL.

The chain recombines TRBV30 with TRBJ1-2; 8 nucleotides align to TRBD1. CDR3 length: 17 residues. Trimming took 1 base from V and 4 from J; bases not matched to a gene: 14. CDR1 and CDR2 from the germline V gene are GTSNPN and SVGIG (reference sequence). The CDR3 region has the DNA TGTGCCTGGAGTGCTGGACAGGGAATAATTCTGAGCTATGGCTACACCTTC. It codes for CAWSAGQGIILSYGYTF. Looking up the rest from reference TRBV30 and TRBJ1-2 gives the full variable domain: SQTIHQWPATLVQPVGSPLSLECTVEGTSNPNLYWYRQAAGRGLQLLFYSVGIGQISSEVPQNLSASRPQDRQFILSSKKLLLSDSGFYLCAWSAGQGIILSYGYTFGSGTRLTVV.

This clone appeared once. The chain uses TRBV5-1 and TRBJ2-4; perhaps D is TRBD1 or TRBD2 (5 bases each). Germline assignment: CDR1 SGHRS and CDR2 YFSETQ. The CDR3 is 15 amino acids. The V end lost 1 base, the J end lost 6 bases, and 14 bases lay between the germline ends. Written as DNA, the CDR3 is TGCGCCAGCAGCTTGTCGGGGCAGAGTCTAAACATTCAGTACTTC. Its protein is CASSLSGQSLNIQYF.

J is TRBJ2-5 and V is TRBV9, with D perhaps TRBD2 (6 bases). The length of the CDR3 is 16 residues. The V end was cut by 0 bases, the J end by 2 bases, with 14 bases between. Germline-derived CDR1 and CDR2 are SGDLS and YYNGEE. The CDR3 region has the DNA TGTGCCAGCAGCGTAGGGTGGGGGGTGTCTCAAGAGACCCAGTACTTC. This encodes CASSVGWGVSQETQYF.

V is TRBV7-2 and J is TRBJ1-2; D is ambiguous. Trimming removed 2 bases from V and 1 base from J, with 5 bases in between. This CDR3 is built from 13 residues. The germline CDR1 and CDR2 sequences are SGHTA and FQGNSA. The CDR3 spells CASSLPGNYGYTF. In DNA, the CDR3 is TGTGCCAGCAGCTTACCGGGTAACTATGGCTACACCTTC.

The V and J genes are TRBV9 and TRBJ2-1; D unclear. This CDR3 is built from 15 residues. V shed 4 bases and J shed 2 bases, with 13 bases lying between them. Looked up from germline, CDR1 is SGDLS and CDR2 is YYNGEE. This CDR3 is CASSLDRRPYNEQFF. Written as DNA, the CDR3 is TGTGCCAGCAGCCTGGACCGCCGGCCCTACAATGAGCAGTTCTTC.

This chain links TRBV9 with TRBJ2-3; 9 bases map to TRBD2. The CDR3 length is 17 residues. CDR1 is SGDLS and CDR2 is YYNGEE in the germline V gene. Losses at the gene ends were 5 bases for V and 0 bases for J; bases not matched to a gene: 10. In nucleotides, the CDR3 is TGTGCCAGCAGTCAGACTAGCGGAATCACTAGCACAGATACGCAGTATTTT. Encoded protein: CASSQTSGITSTDTQYF.